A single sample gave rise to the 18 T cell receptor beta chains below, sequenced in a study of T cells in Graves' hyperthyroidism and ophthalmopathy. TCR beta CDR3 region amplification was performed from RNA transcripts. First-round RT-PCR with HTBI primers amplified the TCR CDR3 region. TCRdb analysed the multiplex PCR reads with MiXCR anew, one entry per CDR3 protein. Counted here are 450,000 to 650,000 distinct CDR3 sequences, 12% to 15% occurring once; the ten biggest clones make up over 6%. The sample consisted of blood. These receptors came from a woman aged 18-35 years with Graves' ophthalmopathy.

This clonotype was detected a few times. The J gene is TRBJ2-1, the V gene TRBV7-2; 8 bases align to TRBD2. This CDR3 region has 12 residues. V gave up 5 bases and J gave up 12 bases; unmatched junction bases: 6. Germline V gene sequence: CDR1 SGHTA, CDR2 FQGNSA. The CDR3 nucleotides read TGTGCCAGCAGCACCACTAGCGGAGGGCAGTTCTTC. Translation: CASSTTSGGQFF.

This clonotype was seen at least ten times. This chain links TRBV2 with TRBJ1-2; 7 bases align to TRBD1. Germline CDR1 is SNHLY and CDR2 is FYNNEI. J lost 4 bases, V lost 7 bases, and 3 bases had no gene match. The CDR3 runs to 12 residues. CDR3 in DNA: TGTGCCAGCATGCGACAGGGCTATGGCTACACCTTC. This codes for CASMRQGYGYTF.

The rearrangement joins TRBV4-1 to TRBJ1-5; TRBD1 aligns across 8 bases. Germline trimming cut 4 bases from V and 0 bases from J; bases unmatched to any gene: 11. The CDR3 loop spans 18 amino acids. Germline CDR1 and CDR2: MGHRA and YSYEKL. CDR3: CASSLGQGGPDSNQPQHF. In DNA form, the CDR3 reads TGCGCCAGCAGCCTCGGACAGGGAGGTCCCGATAGCAATCAGCCCCAGCATTTT.

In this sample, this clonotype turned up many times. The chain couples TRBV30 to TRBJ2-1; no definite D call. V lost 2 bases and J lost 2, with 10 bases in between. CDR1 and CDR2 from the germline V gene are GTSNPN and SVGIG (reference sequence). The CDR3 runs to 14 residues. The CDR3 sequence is CAWSIFGTYNEQFF. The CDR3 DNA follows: TGTGCCTGGAGTATATTTGGTACCTACAATGAGCAGTTCTTC.

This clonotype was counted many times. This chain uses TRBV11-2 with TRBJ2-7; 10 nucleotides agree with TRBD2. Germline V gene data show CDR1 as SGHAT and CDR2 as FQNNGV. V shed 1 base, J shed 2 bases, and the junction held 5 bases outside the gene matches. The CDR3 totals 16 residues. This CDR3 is CASSLVRGTSAYEQYF. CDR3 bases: TGTGCCAGCAGCTTAGTAAGGGGGACTAGCGCCTACGAGCAGTACTTC.

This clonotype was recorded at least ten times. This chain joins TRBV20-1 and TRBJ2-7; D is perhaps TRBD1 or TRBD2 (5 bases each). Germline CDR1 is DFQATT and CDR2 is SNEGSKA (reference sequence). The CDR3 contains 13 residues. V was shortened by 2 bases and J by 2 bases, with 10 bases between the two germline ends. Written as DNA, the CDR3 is TGCAGTGCTAGAAGGGACGGTACCTACGAGCAGTACTTC. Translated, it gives CSARRDGTYEQYF.

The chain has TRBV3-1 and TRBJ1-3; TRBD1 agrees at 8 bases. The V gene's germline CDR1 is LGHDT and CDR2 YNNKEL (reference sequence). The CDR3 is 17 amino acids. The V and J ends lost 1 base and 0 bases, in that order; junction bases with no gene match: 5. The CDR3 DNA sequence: TGTGCCAGCAGCCAAGTCCGGACAGGGCCCTCTGGAAACACCATATATTTT. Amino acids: CASSQVRTGPSGNTIYF.

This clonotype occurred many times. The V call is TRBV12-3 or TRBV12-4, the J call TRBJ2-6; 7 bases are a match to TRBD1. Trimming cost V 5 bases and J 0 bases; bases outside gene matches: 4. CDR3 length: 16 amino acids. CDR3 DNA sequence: TGTGCCAGCAGTGGGACAGTCAGCTCTGGGGCCAACGTCCTGACTTTC. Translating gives CASSGTVSSGANVLTF.

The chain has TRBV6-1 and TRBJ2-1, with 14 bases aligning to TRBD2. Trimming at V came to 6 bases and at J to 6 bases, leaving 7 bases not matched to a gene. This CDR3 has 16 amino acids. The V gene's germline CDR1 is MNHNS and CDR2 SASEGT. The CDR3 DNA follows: TGTGCCAGCAGGACACCGGGACTAGCGGGAGTCAATGAGCAGTTCTTC. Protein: CASRTPGLAGVNEQFF.

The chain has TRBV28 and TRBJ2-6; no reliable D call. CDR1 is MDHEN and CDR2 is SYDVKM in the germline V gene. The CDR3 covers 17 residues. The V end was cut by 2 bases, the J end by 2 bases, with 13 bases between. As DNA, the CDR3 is TGTGCCAGCAGTTTAGGGCAGGCGATAGCTGGGGCCAACGTCCTGACTTTC. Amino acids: CASSLGQAIAGANVLTF.

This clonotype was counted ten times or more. The CDR3 nucleotides are TGTGCCAGCAGTTACACTCCTAGCGGGATTATCACAGATACGCAGTATTTT. This codes for CASSYTPSGIITDTQYF. The chain joins TRBV6-6 to TRBJ2-3; 9 bases agree with TRBD2. The ends lost 2 bases at V and 2 bases at J; junction bases unmatched: 8. The germline V gene has CDR1 MNHNY and CDR2 SVGAGI (reference sequence). CDR3 length: 17 residues.

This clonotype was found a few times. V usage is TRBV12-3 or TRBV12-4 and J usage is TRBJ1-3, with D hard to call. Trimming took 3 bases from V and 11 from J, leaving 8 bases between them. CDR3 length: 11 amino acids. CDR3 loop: CASSLSNAIYF. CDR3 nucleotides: TGTGCCAGCAGTTTGAGTAACGCCATATATTTT.

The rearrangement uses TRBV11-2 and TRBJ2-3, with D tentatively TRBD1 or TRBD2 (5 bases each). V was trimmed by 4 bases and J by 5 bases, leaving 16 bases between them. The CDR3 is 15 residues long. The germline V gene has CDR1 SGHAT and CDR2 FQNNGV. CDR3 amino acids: CASSSGTQDGDTQYF. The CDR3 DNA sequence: TGTGCCAGCAGCTCCGGGACCCAGGACGGAGATACGCAGTATTTT.

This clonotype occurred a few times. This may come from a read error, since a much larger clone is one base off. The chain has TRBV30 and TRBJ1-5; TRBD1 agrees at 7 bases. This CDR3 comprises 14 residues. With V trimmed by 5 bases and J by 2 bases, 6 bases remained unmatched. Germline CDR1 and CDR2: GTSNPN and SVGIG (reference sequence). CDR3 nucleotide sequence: TGTGCCTGGGGCCCGGGACAGCGCAATCAGCCCCAGCATTTT. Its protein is CAWGPGQRNQPQHF.

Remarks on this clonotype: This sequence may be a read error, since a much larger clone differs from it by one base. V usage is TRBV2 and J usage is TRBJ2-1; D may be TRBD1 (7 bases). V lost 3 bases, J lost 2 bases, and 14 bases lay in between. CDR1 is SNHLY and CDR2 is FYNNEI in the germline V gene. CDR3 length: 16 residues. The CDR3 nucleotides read TGTGCCAGCAGTGAGAACAGGGGAGGCGCCTACAATGAGCAGTTCTTC. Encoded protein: CASSENRGGAYNEQFF.

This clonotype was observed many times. The CDR3: CASGLGLDPDTQYF. The CDR3, as DNA: TGTGCTAGTGGGCTCGGACTAGACCCGGATACGCAGTATTTT. This chain connects TRBV12-5 to TRBJ2-3; the match to TRBD2 covers 7 bases. V trimming: 6 bases; J trimming: 6 bases; junction bases outside the gene matches: 9. The CDR3 runs to 14 residues. Germline CDR1 and CDR2: LGHNT and FRNRAP.

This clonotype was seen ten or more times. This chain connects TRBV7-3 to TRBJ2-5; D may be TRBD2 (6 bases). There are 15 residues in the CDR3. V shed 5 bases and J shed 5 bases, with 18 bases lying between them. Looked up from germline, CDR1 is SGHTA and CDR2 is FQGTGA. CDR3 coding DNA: TGTGCCAGCAGCCCGACTAGTGGTTCGTCGGAGACCCAGTACTTC. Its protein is CASSPTSGSSETQYF. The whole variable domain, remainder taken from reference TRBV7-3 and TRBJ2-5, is GAGVSQTPSNKVTEKGKYVELRCDPISGHTALYWYRQSLGQGPEFLIYFQGTGAADDSGLPNDRFFAVRPEGSVSTLKIQRTERGDSAVYLCASSPTSGSSETQYFGPGTRLLVL.

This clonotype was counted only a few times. CDR3 coding DNA: TGTGCCAGCTCACCGAGGGGGGGAAATTCACCCCTCCACTTT. Translating it yields CASSPRGGNSPLHF. V gene TRBV18 combines with J gene TRBJ1-6; possibly TRBD1 for D (6 bases). Looked up from germline, CDR1 is KGHSH and CDR2 is LQKENI. V was trimmed by 3 bases and J by 7 bases, leaving 10 bases between them. CDR3 length: 14 residues.